This TCR beta chain was captured by sequencing in a study of blood T cell repertoires in COVID-19. Patients of the Seattle cohort, enrolled during active infection, were followed longitudinally. Here immunoSEQ multiplex PCR was the method, and the copy in TCRdb shows in-frame clones only, minus some. This table holds under 200,000 clones, 84% found once. The TCR sequence derives from a woman aged 70-85 years with COVID-19, enrolled during active disease. The sequenced sample was peripheral blood.

The CDR3 sequence: CASSPPGANTDTQYF. CDR3 DNA sequence: TGTGCCAGCTCACCCCCCGGAGCGAACACAGATACGCAGTATTTT. The V and J genes are TRBV18 and TRBJ2-3; no clear D. Looked up from germline, CDR1 is KGHSH and CDR2 is LQKENI. V was shortened by 3 bases and J by 2 bases, with 12 bases between the two germline ends. The CDR3 sequence is 15 residues long.